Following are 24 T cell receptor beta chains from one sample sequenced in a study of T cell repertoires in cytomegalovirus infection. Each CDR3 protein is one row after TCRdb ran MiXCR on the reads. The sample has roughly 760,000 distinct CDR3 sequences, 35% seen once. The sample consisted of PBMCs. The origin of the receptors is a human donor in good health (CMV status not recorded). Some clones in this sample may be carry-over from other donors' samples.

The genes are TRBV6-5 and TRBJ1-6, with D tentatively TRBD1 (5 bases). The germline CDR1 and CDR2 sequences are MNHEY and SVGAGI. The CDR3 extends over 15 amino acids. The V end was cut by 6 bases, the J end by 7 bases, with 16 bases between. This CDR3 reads CASRDPRRQNSPLHF. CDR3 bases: TGTGCCAGCAGGGACCCGCGCCGACAGAATTCACCCCTCCACTTT.

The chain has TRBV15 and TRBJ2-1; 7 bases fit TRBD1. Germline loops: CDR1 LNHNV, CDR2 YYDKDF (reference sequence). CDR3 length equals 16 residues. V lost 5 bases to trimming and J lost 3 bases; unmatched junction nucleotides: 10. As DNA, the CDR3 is TGTGCCACCAGCGGTGGACAGGCAAACTTCTACAATGAGCAGTTCTTC. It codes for CATSGGQANFYNEQFF.

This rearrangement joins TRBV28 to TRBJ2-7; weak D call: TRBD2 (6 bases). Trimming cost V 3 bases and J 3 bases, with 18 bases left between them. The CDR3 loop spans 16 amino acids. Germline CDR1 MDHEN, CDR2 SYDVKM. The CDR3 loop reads CASSFTPRGIGYEQYF. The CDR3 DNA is TGTGCCAGCAGTTTTACACCTCGCGGGATAGGCTACGAGCAGTACTTC.

The CDR3 loop reads CATGRDRDRSEPQHF. Here the CDR3 DNA reads TGTGCCACCGGACGGGACAGGGACCGTTCAGAGCCCCAGCATTTT. The chain uses TRBV10-3 and TRBJ1-5; 9 bases line up with TRBD1. V lost 10 bases, J lost 8 bases, and 15 bases stayed unmatched. From germline, CDR1 is ENHRY and CDR2 SYGVKD. The CDR3 extends over 15 amino acids.

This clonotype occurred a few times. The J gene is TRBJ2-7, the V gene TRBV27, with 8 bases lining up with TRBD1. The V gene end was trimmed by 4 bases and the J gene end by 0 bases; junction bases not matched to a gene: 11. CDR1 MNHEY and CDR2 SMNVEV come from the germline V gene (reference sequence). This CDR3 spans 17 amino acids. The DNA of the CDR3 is TGTGCCAGCAGTTCCCCCGCTGGACAGGGTTTCTCCTACGAGCAGTACTTC. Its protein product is CASSSPAGQGFSYEQYF.

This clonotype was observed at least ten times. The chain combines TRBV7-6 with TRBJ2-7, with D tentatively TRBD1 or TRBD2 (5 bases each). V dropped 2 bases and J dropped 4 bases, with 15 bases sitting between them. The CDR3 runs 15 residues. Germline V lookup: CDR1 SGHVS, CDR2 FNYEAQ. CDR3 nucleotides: TGTGCCAGCAGCTTATACGAGGGCCAGGGATACGAGCAGTACTTC. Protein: CASSLYEGQGYEQYF. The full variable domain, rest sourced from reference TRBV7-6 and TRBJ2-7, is GAGVSQSPRYKVTKRGQDVALRCDPISGHVSLYWYRQALGQGPEFLTYFNYEAQQDKSGLPNDRFSAERPEGSISTLTIQRTEQRDSAMYRCASSLYEGQGYEQYFGPGTRLTVT.

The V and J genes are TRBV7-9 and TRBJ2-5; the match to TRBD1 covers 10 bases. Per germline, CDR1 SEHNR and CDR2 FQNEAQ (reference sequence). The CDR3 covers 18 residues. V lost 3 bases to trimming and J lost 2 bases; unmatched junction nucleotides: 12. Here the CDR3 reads CASSFPPNGTGVQETQYF. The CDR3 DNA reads TGTGCCAGCAGCTTCCCCCCCAACGGGACAGGGGTTCAAGAGACCCAGTACTTC.

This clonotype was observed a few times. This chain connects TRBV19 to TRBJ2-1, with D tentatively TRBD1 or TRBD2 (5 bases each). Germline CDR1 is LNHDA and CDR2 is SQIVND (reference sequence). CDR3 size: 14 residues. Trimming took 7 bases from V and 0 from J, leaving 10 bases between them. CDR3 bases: TGTGCCAGTAAGGCAGGGAGCTCCTACAATGAGCAGTTCTTC. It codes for CASKAGSSYNEQFF. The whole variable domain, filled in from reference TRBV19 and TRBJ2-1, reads DGGITQSPKYLFRKEGQNVTLSCEQNLNHDAMYWYRQDPGQGLRLIYYSQIVNDFQKGDIAEGYSVSREKKESFPLTVTSAQKNPTAFYLCASKAGSSYNEQFFGPGTRLTVL.

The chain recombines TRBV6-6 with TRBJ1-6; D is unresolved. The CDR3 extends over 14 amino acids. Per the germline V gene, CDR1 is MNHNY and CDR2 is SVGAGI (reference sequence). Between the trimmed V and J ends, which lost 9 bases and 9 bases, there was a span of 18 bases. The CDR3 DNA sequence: TGTGCCAGTAGCACCCCGCAGGAAGGTTCACCCCTCCACTTT. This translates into CASSTPQEGSPLHF.

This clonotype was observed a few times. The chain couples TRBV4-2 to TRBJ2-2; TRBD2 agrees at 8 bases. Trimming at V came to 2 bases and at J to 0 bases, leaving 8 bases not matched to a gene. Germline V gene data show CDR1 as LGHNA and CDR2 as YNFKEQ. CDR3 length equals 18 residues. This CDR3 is CASSQRLAGTANTGELFF. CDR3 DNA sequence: TGTGCCAGCAGCCAACGCCTAGCGGGTACTGCGAACACCGGGGAGCTGTTTTTT.

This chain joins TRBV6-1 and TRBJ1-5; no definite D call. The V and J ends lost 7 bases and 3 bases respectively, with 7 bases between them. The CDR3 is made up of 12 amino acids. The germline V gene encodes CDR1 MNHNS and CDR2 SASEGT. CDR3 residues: CASTSLNQPQHF. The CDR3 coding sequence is TGTGCCAGCACCAGTCTCAATCAGCCCCAGCATTTT.

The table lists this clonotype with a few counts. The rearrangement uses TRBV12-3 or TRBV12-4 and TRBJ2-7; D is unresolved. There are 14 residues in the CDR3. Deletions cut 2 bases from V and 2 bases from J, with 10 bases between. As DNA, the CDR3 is TGTGCCAGCAGTTTACACCTTTCTGCCTACGAGCAGTACTTC. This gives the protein CASSLHLSAYEQYF.

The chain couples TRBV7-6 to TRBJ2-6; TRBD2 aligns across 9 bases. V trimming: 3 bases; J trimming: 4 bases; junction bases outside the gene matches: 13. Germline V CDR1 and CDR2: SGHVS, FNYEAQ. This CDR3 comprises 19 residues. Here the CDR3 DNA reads TGTGCCAGCAGCTTGTCGCGCGGGGGGGCAAGCTCCGGGGCCAACGTCCTGACTTTC. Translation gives CASSLSRGGASSGANVLTF.

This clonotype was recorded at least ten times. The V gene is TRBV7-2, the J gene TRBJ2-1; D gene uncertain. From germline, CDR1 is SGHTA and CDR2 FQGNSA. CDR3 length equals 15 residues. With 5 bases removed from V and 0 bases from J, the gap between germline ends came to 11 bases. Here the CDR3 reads CASSPEPNSYNEQFF. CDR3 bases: TGTGCCAGCAGCCCGGAACCGAACTCCTACAATGAGCAGTTCTTC.

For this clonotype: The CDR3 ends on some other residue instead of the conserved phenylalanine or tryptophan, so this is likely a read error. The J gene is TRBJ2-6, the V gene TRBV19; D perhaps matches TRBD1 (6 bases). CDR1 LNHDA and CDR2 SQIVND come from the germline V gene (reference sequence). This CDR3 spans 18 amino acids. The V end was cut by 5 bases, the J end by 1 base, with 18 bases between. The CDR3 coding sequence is TGTGCCAGTAGTTCTCCGGGACACGTCATTTCTGGGGCCAACGTCCTGACTTTA. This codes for CASSSPGHVISGANVLTL.

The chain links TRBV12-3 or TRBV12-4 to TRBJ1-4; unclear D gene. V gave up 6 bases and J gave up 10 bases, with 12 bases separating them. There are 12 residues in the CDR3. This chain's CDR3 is CASSTDRGKLFF. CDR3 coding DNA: TGTGCCAGCAGCACGGACCGGGGAAAACTGTTTTTT.

In nucleotides, the CDR3 is TGTGCCACCAGTGACCGGACCGGGTTTGGGCAGCCCCAGCATTTT. It specifies CATSDRTGFGQPQHF. This rearrangement joins TRBV24-1 to TRBJ1-5; no definite D call. V was shortened by 4 bases and J by 7 bases, with 16 bases between the two germline ends. Germline CDR1 is KGHDR and CDR2 is SFDVKD. CDR3 length: 15 residues.

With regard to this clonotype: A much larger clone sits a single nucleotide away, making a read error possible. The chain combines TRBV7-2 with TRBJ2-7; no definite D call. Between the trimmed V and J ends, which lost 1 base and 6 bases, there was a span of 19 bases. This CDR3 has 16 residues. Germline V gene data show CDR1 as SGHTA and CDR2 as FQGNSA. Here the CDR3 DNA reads TGTGCCAGCAGCTTAGTATCGCCAGTGAAGATGGGCGAGCAGTACTTC. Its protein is CASSLVSPVKMGEQYF.

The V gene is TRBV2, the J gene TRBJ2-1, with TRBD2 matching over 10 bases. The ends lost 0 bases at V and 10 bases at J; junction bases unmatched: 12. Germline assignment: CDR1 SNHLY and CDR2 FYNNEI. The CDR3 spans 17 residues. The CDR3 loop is CASSEALGGSSGGEQFF. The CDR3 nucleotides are TGTGCCAGCAGTGAAGCGCTTGGTGGGTCTAGCGGGGGAGAGCAGTTCTTC. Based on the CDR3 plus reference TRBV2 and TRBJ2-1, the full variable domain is EPEVTQTPSHQVTQMGQEVILRCVPISNHLYFYWYRQILGQKVEFLVSFYNNEISEKSEIFDDQFSVERPDGSNFTLKIRSTKLEDSAMYFCASSEALGGSSGGEQFFGPGTRLTVL.

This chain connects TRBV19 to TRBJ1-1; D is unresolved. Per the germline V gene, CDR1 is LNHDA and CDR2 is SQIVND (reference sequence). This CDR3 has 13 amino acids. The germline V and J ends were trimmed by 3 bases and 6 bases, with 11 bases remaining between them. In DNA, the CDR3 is TGTGCCAGTAGTATCCGTACAAAACCTGAAGCTTTCTTT. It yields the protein CASSIRTKPEAFF.

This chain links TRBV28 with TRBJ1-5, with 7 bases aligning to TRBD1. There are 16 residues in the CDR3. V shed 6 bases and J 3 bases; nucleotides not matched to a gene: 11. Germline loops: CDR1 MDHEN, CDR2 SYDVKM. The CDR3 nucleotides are TGTGCCAGCAGGTCTACCACGACAGGGTCCAATCAGCCCCAGCATTTT. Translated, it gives CASRSTTTGSNQPQHF. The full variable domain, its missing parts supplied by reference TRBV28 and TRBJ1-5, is DVKVTQSSRYLVKRTGEKVFLECVQDMDHENMFWYRQDPGLGLRLIYFSYDVKMKEKGDIPEGYSVSREKKERFSLILESASTNQTSMYLCASRSTTTGSNQPQHFGDGTRLSIL.

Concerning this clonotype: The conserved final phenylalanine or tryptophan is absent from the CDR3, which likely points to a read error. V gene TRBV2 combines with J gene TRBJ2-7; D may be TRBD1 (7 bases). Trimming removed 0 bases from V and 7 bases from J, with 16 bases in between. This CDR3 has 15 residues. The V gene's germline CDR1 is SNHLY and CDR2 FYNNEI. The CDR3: CASSEAGRDSGEQYL. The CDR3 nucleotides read TGTGCCAGCAGTGAAGCGGGGCGGGACAGCGGTGAGCAGTACTTA.

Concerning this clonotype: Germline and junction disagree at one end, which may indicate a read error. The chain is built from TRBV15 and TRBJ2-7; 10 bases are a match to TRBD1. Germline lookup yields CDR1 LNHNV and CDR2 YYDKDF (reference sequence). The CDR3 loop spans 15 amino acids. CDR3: CDTSGGTGVTYEQYF. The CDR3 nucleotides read TGTGACACCAGCGGCGGGACAGGGGTTACCTACGAGCAGTACTTC.

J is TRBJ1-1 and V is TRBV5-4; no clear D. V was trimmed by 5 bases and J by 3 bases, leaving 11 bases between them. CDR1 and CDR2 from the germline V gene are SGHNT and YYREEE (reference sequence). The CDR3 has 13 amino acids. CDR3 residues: CASSFEEDTEAFF. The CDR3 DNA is TGTGCCAGCAGTTTCGAGGAGGACACTGAAGCTTTCTTT.